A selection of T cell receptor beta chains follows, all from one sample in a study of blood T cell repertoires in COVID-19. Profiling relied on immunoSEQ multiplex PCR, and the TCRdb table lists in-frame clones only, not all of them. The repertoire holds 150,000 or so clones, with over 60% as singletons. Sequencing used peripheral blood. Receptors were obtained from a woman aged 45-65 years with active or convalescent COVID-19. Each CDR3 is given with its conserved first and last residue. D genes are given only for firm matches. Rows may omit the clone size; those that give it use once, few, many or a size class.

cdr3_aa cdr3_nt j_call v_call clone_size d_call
CASSLTGGRRNIQYF TGTGCCAGCAGTCTAACAGGGGGGCGCAGGAACATTCAGTACTTC TRBJ2-4 TRBV28 NA TRBD1
CASSYPGSGDEQYF TGTGCCAGCAGTTATCCCGGGAGTGGCGACGAGCAGTACTTC TRBJ2-7 TRBV6-6 NA NA
CASSLSQGPHETQYF TGTGCCAGCAGCTTATCCCAGGGCCCCCATGAGACCCAGTACTTC TRBJ2-5 TRBV7-9 few NA
CASSQGTTGKIYNEQFF TGCGCCAGCAGCCAAGGGACGACAGGGAAGATTTACAATGAGCAGTTCTTC TRBJ2-1 TRBV4-3 NA TRBD1
CASSVPGNTEAFF TGTGCCAGCAGCGTACCGGGGAACACTGAAGCTTTCTTT TRBJ1-1 TRBV9 NA NA
CASKAGTSGNTIYF TGTGCCAGTAAAGCGGGGACCTCTGGAAACACCATATATTTT TRBJ1-3 TRBV19 few NA
CASSPGLAGGLEQYF TGTGCCAGCTCACCGGGACTAGCGGGGGGATTGGAGCAGTACTTC TRBJ2-7 TRBV18 once TRBD2
CASSYLTEAFF TGTGCCAGCAGTTATCTAACTGAAGCTTTCTTT TRBJ1-1 TRBV6-5 NA NA
CASSLSRTEKRPYTGELFF TGTGCCAGCAGTTTATCCAGGACAGAGAAACGACCATACACCGGGGAGCTGTTTTTT TRBJ2-2 TRBV27 NA NA
CASSLASGSYEQYF TGTGCCAGCAGCCTGGCTAGCGGGTCCTACGAGCAGTACTTC TRBJ2-7 TRBV3-1/TRBV3-2 once TRBD2
CASSLRHRAVNSPLHF TGTGCCAGCAGCTTAAGGCACAGGGCCGTAAATTCACCCCTCCACTTT TRBJ1-6 TRBV7-6 NA NA
CASSQSPQRGQETQYF TGTGCCAGCAGCCAATCCCCCCAGCGGGGGCAAGAGACCCAGTACTTC TRBJ2-5 TRBV3-1/TRBV3-2 NA TRBD2
CASSQDAQASNEKLFF TGCGCCAGCAGCCAAGATGCGCAGGCATCTAATGAAAAACTGTTTTTT TRBJ1-4 TRBV4-3 NA NA
CASSLGGLAAYEQYF TGTGCCAGCAGCTTAGGCGGACTAGCGGCCTACGAGCAGTACTTC TRBJ2-7 TRBV7-2 NA TRBD2
CASRLDRSTDTQYF TGCGCCAGCAGGTTGGACAGGTCCACAGATACGCAGTATTTT TRBJ2-3 TRBV5-1 NA TRBD1
CASSLGLASGPFF TGTGCCAGCAGCTTAGGACTAGCCTCCGGACCGTTCTTC TRBJ2-1 TRBV7-2 NA TRBD2
CASSLFFGETDYGYTF TGTGCCAGCAGCTTATTTTTTGGCGAAACAGACTATGGCTACACCTTC TRBJ1-2 TRBV7-2 many NA
CASSPRGETQYF TGTGCCAGCAGCCCCAGGGGAGAGACCCAGTACTTC TRBJ2-5 TRBV27 NA NA
CASSVGDREDGYTF TGTGCCAGCAGCGTAGGGGACAGGGAAGATGGCTACACCTTC TRBJ1-2 TRBV9 once TRBD1
CASRARDSFNEKLFF TGTGCCAGCAGGGCCCGGGACAGCTTTAATGAAAAACTGTTTTTT TRBJ1-4 TRBV2 NA TRBD1
CGGTEQYF TGTGGCGGGACTGAGCAGTACTTC TRBJ2-7 TRBV28 NA NA
CASSFGTGSNQPQHF TGTGCCAGCAGTTTTGGGACAGGGAGCAATCAGCCCCAGCATTTT TRBJ1-5 TRBV27 NA TRBD1
CAISERTGGVQGIQYF TGTGCCATCAGTGAGAGGACAGGGGGCGTCCAGGGCATTCAGTACTTC TRBJ2-4 TRBV10-3 NA TRBD1